This T cell receptor beta chain was captured by sequencing in a study of control samples from healthy donors and cancer patients. The table came from immunoSEQ multiplex PCR; TCRdb's copy has only in-frame clones and leaves some out. Among under 85,000 clones listed, about 92% were seen once. This CDR3 spans 12 amino acids. Germline V lookup: CDR1 SGHNT, CDR2 YENEEA. The chain employs TRBV11-3 and TRBJ1-5; a weak D match, TRBD1 (6 bases). This receptor was identified in a man aged 60 to 69 with colorectal cancer. Sequences were obtained from PBMCs. CDR3 coding DNA: TGTTTCCAGGGGCAAGACAATCAGCCCCAGCATTTT. Encoded protein: CFQGQDNQPQHF. The whole variable domain, filled in from reference TRBV11-3 and TRBJ1-5, reads EAGVVQSPRYKIIEKKQPVAFWCNPISGHNTLYWYLQNLGQGPELLIRYENEEAVDDSQLPKDRFSAERLKGVDSTLKIQPAELGDSAVYLCFQGQDNQPQHFGDGTRLSIL.